This T cell receptor beta chain emerged from a study of blood T cell repertoires in COVID-19. Sequencing used immunoSEQ multiplex PCR; TCRdb keeps in-frame clones, though not all of them. The sample yields approximately 300,000 clones, 70% to 90% seen once. Germline V gene sequence: CDR1 MNHEY, CDR2 SVGAGI. Trimming removed 7 bases from V and 3 bases from J, with 12 bases in between. The CDR3 sequence is 13 residues long. What was sequenced was PBMCs or T cells enriched from blood (not recorded which). The origin of this receptor is a woman aged 25 to 39 who had recovered from COVID-19. The J gene is TRBJ1-1, the V gene TRBV6-5; a possible D gene is TRBD1 (5 bases). In DNA form, the CDR3 reads TGTGCCAGCAACCTCCAAGGGGACACTGAAGCTTTCTTT. Translated, it gives CASNLQGDTEAFF.